This entry lists 29 T cell receptor beta chains sequenced from one sample in a study of radiation and T cells in renal cell carcinoma (dated by TCRdb to 2018 to 2020). In light of the paper, this sample's time point label describes: blood 2 weeks post-SBRT. Explained via the paper, the treatment or condition label denotes: 15 Gy SBRT to primary tumor, nephrectomy 4 weeks later. The library was made by the immunoSEQ multiplex PCR assay. Not all clones reach the TCRdb copy of this immuneACCESS table, which keeps in-frame sequences only. Checked studies attribute under half of the gap to unresolved V genes and leave the rest unexplained. The table for this sample lists around 75,000 clones; around 80% of them were counted only once. The ten top clones hold around 5.5% of the sample. The specimen was blood, collected from a patient whose treatment included radiotherapy and nephrectomy. The receptors shown here come from a man in his 60s with renal cell carcinoma.

The chain joins TRBV5-4 to TRBJ2-5, with D maybe TRBD2 (6 bases). Germline CDR1 and CDR2: SGHNT and YYREEE (reference sequence). There are 13 residues in the CDR3. Trimming pared 4 bases from V and 4 bases from J, leaving 11 bases between. The CDR3 DNA reads as TGTGCCAGCAGCATGGGACTGATAGAGACCCAGTACTTC. Translating gives CASSMGLIETQYF.

J is TRBJ2-1 and V is TRBV6-1, with D hard to call. This CDR3 has 12 amino acids. Germline CDR1 and CDR2: MNHNS and SASEGT. The germline V and J ends were trimmed by 2 bases and 9 bases, with 8 bases remaining between them. The CDR3: CASSEQWSEQFF. DNA of the CDR3: TGTGCCAGCAGTGAACAGTGGAGTGAGCAGTTCTTC.

The rearrangement uses TRBV11-3 and TRBJ2-7, with D perhaps TRBD1 (6 bases). The V gene's germline CDR1 is SGHNT and CDR2 YENEEA. The CDR3 totals 14 residues. Trimming took off 4 bases at V and 5 bases at J, with 15 bases between the two ends. The CDR3 loop reads CASSSFPDSNEQYF. The CDR3 nucleotides read TGTGCCAGCAGCTCCTTCCCGGACAGCAACGAGCAGTACTTC.

The rearrangement links TRBV6-5 to TRBJ1-3; D uncertain. Per the germline V gene, CDR1 is MNHEY and CDR2 is SVGAGI. The CDR3 totals 11 residues. Deletions cut 7 bases from V and 6 bases from J, with 7 bases between. As DNA, the CDR3 is TGTGCCAGCACCTTGGAAAACACCATATATTTT. As protein: CASTLENTIYF.

The rearrangement uses TRBV10-3 and TRBJ1-1; D might be TRBD1 (5 bases). The CDR3 spans 16 residues. The V and J ends lost 2 bases and 4 bases respectively, with 17 bases between them. Per germline, CDR1 ENHRY and CDR2 SYGVKD. The CDR3 DNA reads TGTGCCATCAGTGAGGCCGCCGGGACCGGAATCACTGAAGCTTTCTTT. Its protein is CAISEAAGTGITEAFF.

This chain uses TRBV7-2 with TRBJ2-5; 11 nucleotides agree with TRBD2. The V and J ends lost 4 bases and 4 bases, in that order; junction bases with no gene match: 11. This CDR3 region has 17 residues. From germline, CDR1 is SGHTA and CDR2 FQGNSA. The CDR3 spells CASSSLAGVSERETQYF. As DNA, the CDR3 is TGTGCCAGCAGCTCACTAGCGGGAGTTTCGGAGAGAGAGACCCAGTACTTC.

The rearrangement joins TRBV27 to TRBJ2-7; possibly TRBD1 or TRBD2 for D (5 bases each). The CDR3 runs 16 residues. V lost 0 bases, J lost 4 bases, and 16 bases lay in between. Germline V lookup: CDR1 MNHEY, CDR2 SMNVEV (reference sequence). The CDR3 spells CASSLSGTLAQYEQYF. CDR3 sequence (DNA): TGTGCCAGCAGTTTATCGGGGACCCTAGCACAGTACGAGCAGTACTTC.

This chain uses TRBV27 with TRBJ2-7; 7 nucleotides agree with TRBD1. The J segment lost 6 bases and the V segment lost 5 bases, leaving 10 bases of the junction unmatched. The CDR3 consists of 14 residues. Germline values: CDR1 MNHEY, CDR2 SMNVEV (reference sequence). The CDR3 protein is CASSHPQGTSEQYF. CDR3 DNA: TGTGCCAGCAGTCACCCACAGGGGACGAGCGAGCAGTACTTC.

This chain connects TRBV29-1 to TRBJ2-1, with TRBD2 as a possible D gene (5 bases). Germline CDR1 and CDR2: SQVTM and ANQGSEA. V was clipped by 7 bases and J by 9 bases, with 16 bases between them. CDR3 size: 12 residues. The CDR3 sequence is CSARPGEGEQFF. The CDR3 coding sequence is TGCAGCGCTCGACCGGGCGAGGGTGAGCAGTTCTTC.

This chain links TRBV15 with TRBJ2-3; a possible D gene is TRBD2 (6 bases). Germline V lookup: CDR1 LNHNV, CDR2 YYDKDF (reference sequence). The CDR3 is 15 residues long. V lost 2 bases and J 2 bases, leaving 11 bases between the germline ends. CDR3 loop: CATSRSRGTTDTQYF. The CDR3 nucleotides are TGTGCCACCAGCAGATCTCGGGGGACCACAGATACGCAGTATTTT.

This clone has just a few counts. V is TRBV5-1 and J is TRBJ2-7, with 7 bases lining up with TRBD1. Per the germline V gene, CDR1 is SGHRS and CDR2 is YFSETQ. After removal of 4 bases from V and 3 bases from J, the junction contained 7 bases not matched to a gene. The CDR3 contains 14 residues. The CDR3 sequence is CASSQGGGDYEQYF. The CDR3 DNA follows: TGCGCCAGCAGCCAAGGGGGCGGAGACTACGAGCAGTACTTC.

The CDR3, as DNA: TGTGCCTGGAGTGTACAGGATACTAATGAAAAACTGTTTTTT. The encoded protein is CAWSVQDTNEKLFF. The gene calls are TRBV30 and TRBJ1-4; a weak D match, TRBD1 (5 bases). The V and J ends lost 0 bases and 2 bases respectively, with 7 bases between them. The CDR3 spans 14 residues. CDR1 is GTSNPN, CDR2 SVGIG, per germline (reference sequence).

The chain recombines TRBV6-5 with TRBJ1-5, with D possibly being TRBD1 (5 bases). The germline CDR1 and CDR2 sequences are MNHEY and SVGAGI. Trimming left V 2 bases short and J 0 bases short, with 11 bases between. CDR3 length: 16 amino acids. The CDR3 nucleotides read TGTGCCAGCAGTTACGGGGGACCCTATAGCAATCAGCCCCAGCATTTT. Translating gives CASSYGGPYSNQPQHF.

The genes are TRBV7-3 and TRBJ2-7; D remains ambiguous. Looked up from germline, CDR1 is SGHTA and CDR2 is FQGTGA. The CDR3 covers 14 residues. The V gene lost 2 bases and the J gene lost 3 bases, with 11 bases spanning the gap. The CDR3 protein is CASSLSAGLYEQYF. The CDR3 DNA sequence: TGTGCCAGCAGCTTATCTGCCGGGCTCTACGAGCAGTACTTC.

The chain links TRBV10-3 to TRBJ1-2; D may be TRBD1 (6 bases). Germline values: CDR1 ENHRY, CDR2 SYGVKD. Trimming left V 10 bases short and J 2 bases short, with 14 bases between. This CDR3 has 13 amino acids. DNA of the CDR3: TGTGCCACCGAACCAGGACAGAACTATGGCTACACCTTC. As protein: CATEPGQNYGYTF.

The table lists this clone with a few counts. The chain carries TRBV19 and TRBJ2-3, with 9 bases identical to TRBD2. CDR1 LNHDA and CDR2 SQIVND come from the germline V gene (reference sequence). This CDR3 has 16 residues. The DNA of the CDR3 is TGTGCTAAGAGGCGGGAGGGCCATGGAGGCACAGATACGCAGTATTTT. This gives the protein CAKRREGHGGTDTQYF.

This sequence joins TRBV6-1 and TRBJ1-5; a weak D match, TRBD1 (6 bases). Germline values: CDR1 MNHNS, CDR2 SASEGT. Trimming stripped 0 bases from V and 3 bases from J, with 12 bases between. This CDR3 region has 16 residues. The CDR3 nucleotides read TGTGCCAGCAGTGAAGCCCCAGGGGCTGACAATCAGCCCCAGCATTTT. Its translation: CASSEAPGADNQPQHF.

By share, this clone ranks as medium-sized. The V gene is TRBV19, the J gene TRBJ1-4, with D hard to call. With 3 bases removed from V and 7 bases from J, the gap between germline ends came to 9 bases. The CDR3 is 13 residues long. The germline V gene encodes CDR1 LNHDA and CDR2 SQIVND (reference sequence). The CDR3 DNA reads as TGTGCCAGTAGTATGGATCGTGTTGAAAAACTGTTTTTT. The encoded protein is CASSMDRVEKLFF.

V gene TRBV5-1 combines with J gene TRBJ2-7; D may be TRBD2 (6 bases). Germline V lookup: CDR1 SGHRS, CDR2 YFSETQ. With 5 bases removed from V and 6 bases from J, the gap between germline ends came to 15 bases. The CDR3 is 13 residues long. In DNA form, the CDR3 reads TGCGCCAGCAGGGAGGGAGTTAGTTCCGAGCAGTACTTC. Its translation is CASREGVSSEQYF.

The chain combines TRBV11-2 with TRBJ2-2; D gene unclear. The CDR3 extends over 12 amino acids. The V end lost 5 bases, the J end lost 5 bases, and 6 bases lay between the germline ends. Germline V gene sequence: CDR1 SGHAT, CDR2 FQNNGV. The CDR3 coding sequence is TGTGCCAGCAGCCAGACTACCGGGGAGCTGTTTTTT. Translated: CASSQTTGELFF.

The J gene is TRBJ1-4, the V gene TRBV4-3; D remains unclear. The CDR3 spans 15 residues. Trimming pared 0 bases from V and 8 bases from J, leaving 13 bases between. Germline V gene lookup returns CDR1 LGHNA and CDR2 YSLEER. This CDR3 is CASSQDFQVREKLFF. The CDR3 coding sequence is TGCGCCAGCAGCCAAGATTTTCAGGTTCGAGAAAAACTGTTTTTT.

The chain joins TRBV6-5 to TRBJ1-2, with D possibly TRBD1 on 6 matching bases. The CDR3 runs to 14 residues. From germline, CDR1 is MNHEY and CDR2 SVGAGI. V gave up 0 bases and J gave up 4 bases, with 9 bases separating them. Here the CDR3 DNA reads TGTGCCAGCAGTTACTCCGGACAGCTCTATGGCTACACCTTC. It specifies CASSYSGQLYGYTF.

The chain recombines TRBV28 with TRBJ2-5, with TRBD2 matching over 11 bases. With 5 bases clipped from V and 4 bases from J, the junction kept 6 bases outside the gene matches. The CDR3 loop spans 15 amino acids. Germline CDR1 and CDR2: MDHEN and SYDVKM. CDR3 in DNA: TGTGCCAGCAGTCCGACTAGCGGGGCTATAGAGACCCAGTACTTC. Translated, it gives CASSPTSGAIETQYF. Filled out from reference TRBV28 and TRBJ2-5, the complete variable domain reads DVKVTQSSRYLVKRTGEKVFLECVQDMDHENMFWYRQDPGLGLRLIYFSYDVKMKEKGDIPEGYSVSREKKERFSLILESASTNQTSMYLCASSPTSGAIETQYFGPGTRLLVL.

The rearrangement joins TRBV7-6 to TRBJ2-3, with D maybe TRBD2 (5 bases). The V end lost 7 bases, the J end lost 2 bases, and 13 bases lay between the germline ends. The CDR3 runs 14 residues. CDR1 is SGHVS and CDR2 is FNYEAQ in the germline V gene. CDR3 sequence reads: CASTLSGNTDTQYF. CDR3 DNA sequence: TGTGCCAGCACGCTGTCGGGAAACACAGATACGCAGTATTTT. Full variable domain (missing parts from reference TRBV7-6 and TRBJ2-3): GAGVSQSPRYKVTKRGQDVALRCDPISGHVSLYWYRQALGQGPEFLTYFNYEAQQDKSGLPNDRFSAERPEGSISTLTIQRTEQRDSAMYRCASTLSGNTDTQYFGPGTRLTVL.

V and J are TRBV5-1 and TRBJ1-3, with 7 bases fitting TRBD1. There are 16 residues in the CDR3. V shed 0 bases and J 0 bases; nucleotides not matched to a gene: 3. Germline lookup yields CDR1 SGHRS and CDR2 YFSETQ. This CDR3 reads CASSLEGAPSGNTIYF. In DNA form, the CDR3 reads TGCGCCAGCAGCTTGGAGGGGGCCCCCTCTGGAAACACCATATATTTT.

The rearrangement joins TRBV6-1 to TRBJ2-6, with D perhaps TRBD2 (6 bases). This CDR3 region has 13 residues. Trimming cost V 10 bases and J 1 base, with 8 bases left between them. Germline CDR1 and CDR2: MNHNS and SASEGT. The chain's CDR3 is CATGLSGANVLTF. The CDR3 nucleotides are TGTGCCACGGGACTTTCTGGGGCCAACGTCCTGACTTTC.

The chain employs TRBV18 and TRBJ1-1; D gene ambiguous. Germline V CDR1 and CDR2: KGHSH, LQKENI. This CDR3 contains 14 residues. V gave up 4 bases and J gave up 1 base, with 10 bases separating them. The CDR3 loop reads CASSRLRENTEAFF. The CDR3 DNA follows: TGTGCCAGCTCACGGCTCAGAGAGAACACTGAAGCTTTCTTT.

The table lists this clone with a count of one. The chain links TRBV27 to TRBJ2-7; D not certain. The CDR3 runs to 13 residues. Trimming removed 2 bases at V and 4 bases at J, with 9 bases between. Germline V CDR1 and CDR2: MNHEY, SMNVEV (reference sequence). CDR3 sequence (DNA): TGTGCCAGCAGTTTAGGCAGGAATTACGAGCAGTACTTC. Translating it yields CASSLGRNYEQYF.

This chain connects TRBV7-9 to TRBJ1-6, with D possibly TRBD1 on 6 matching bases. CDR1 SEHNR and CDR2 FQNEAQ come from the germline V gene (reference sequence). The CDR3 is 16 residues long. V lost 5 bases to trimming and J lost 9 bases, with 20 bases between them. The CDR3 reads CASSPQGKKVSSPLHF. The CDR3 bases are TGTGCCAGCAGCCCCCAGGGGAAGAAGGTAAGTTCACCCCTCCACTTT.